This passage covers 25 T cell receptor beta chains from one sample sequenced in a study of Graves' ophthalmopathy and Graves' hyperthyroidism. The authors amplified TCR beta CDR3 regions from RNA transcripts. Second-round multiplex PCR came after first-round RT-PCR with HTBI primers. TCRdb fed the multiplex PCR reads into MiXCR, producing one record per CDR3 protein. The sample lists about 740,000 distinct CDR3 sequences; 35% to 50% were seen once. The sequenced sample was peripheral blood. These receptors originate from an adult man with Graves' ophthalmopathy.

CDR3 sequence reads: CASSQGTGGPYEQYF. CDR3 DNA: TGCGCCAGCAGCCAGGGGACAGGGGGACCCTACGAGCAGTACTTC. V and J are TRBV4-1 and TRBJ2-7; 11 positions match TRBD1. V lost 3 bases to trimming and J lost 2 bases; unmatched junction nucleotides: 3. The CDR3 has 15 amino acids. The germline CDR1 and CDR2 sequences are MGHRA and YSYEKL.

A single count supports this clonotype. Relative to the germline gene, one junction end is altered; a read error may explain this. This rearrangement joins TRBV10-3 to TRBJ2-6, with 11 bases lining up with TRBD1. Per the germline V gene, CDR1 is ENHRY and CDR2 is SYGVKD. The CDR3 totals 17 residues. CDR3 sequence (DNA): TGTGCCAGCAGTTCCGGACAGGGGGCTTCTGGGGCCAACGTCCTGACTTTC. Protein sequence: CASSSGQGASGANVLTF.

Many counts were recorded for this clonotype. This chain uses TRBV25-1 with TRBJ2-7, with unresolved D. Trimming cost V 4 bases and J 6 bases, with 10 bases left between them. CDR1 is MGHDK and CDR2 is SYGVNS in the germline V gene. This CDR3 spans 12 amino acids. The CDR3 spells CASSVAVGEQYF. The DNA of the CDR3 is TGTGCCAGCAGTGTCGCGGTTGGCGAGCAGTACTTC.

Concerning this clonotype: At one boundary the junction diverges from the germline segment, which might be a read error. The CDR3 sequence: CASSESGQAIF. CDR3 sequence (DNA): TGCGCCAGCAGTGAGTCAGGGCAGGCAATCTTC. The rearrangement joins TRBV10-2 to TRBJ1-2; D is unresolved. CDR3 size: 11 residues. CDR1 is WSHSY, CDR2 SAAADI, per germline.

This chain connects TRBV19 to TRBJ2-5; 8 bases are shared with TRBD1. There are 14 residues in the CDR3. Unmatched junction bases numbered 8, after V lost 6 bases and J lost 5 bases. The germline V gene encodes CDR1 LNHDA and CDR2 SQIVND (reference sequence). This CDR3 is CASSPSTGGETQYF. CDR3 coding DNA: TGTGCCAGTAGCCCAAGTACAGGGGGGGAGACCCAGTACTTC.

The chain carries TRBV20-1 and TRBJ2-7, with 9 bases aligning to TRBD1. With the DNA end fitting TRBJ2-1 better, the J assignment may be wrong. Looked up from germline, CDR1 is DFQATT and CDR2 is SNEGSKA (reference sequence). The CDR3 length is 12 residues. CDR3 in amino acids: CSADRGANEQFF. The DNA for the CDR3 is TGCAGTGCGGACAGGGGCGCCAATGAGCAGTTCTTC.

The chain combines TRBV16 with TRBJ2-7; D is unresolved. The CDR3 is 15 amino acids. Germline-derived CDR1 and CDR2 are KGHSY and FQNENV. V dropped 4 bases and J dropped 0 bases, with 13 bases sitting between them. Written as DNA, the CDR3 is TGTGCCAGCAGCCCATCGGACCCCCTCTCCTACGAGCAGTACTTC. Its translation: CASSPSDPLSYEQYF.

The chain is built from TRBV29-1 and TRBJ1-1; 10 nucleotides align to TRBD1. Looked up from germline, CDR1 is SQVTM and CDR2 is ANQGSEA. V trimming: 4 bases; J trimming: 6 bases; junction bases outside the gene matches: 2. The CDR3 covers 12 residues. The CDR3, as DNA: TGCAGCGTTGGGGACAGGGGCTCTGAAGCTTTCTTT. Protein sequence: CSVGDRGSEAFF.

This clonotype was counted many times. This chain connects TRBV7-9 to TRBJ1-6; D is ambiguous. V lost 1 base to trimming and J lost 9 bases, with 7 bases between them. Germline-derived CDR1 and CDR2 are SEHNR and FQNEAQ (reference sequence). This CDR3 has 13 amino acids. The chain's CDR3 is CASSLEGLSPLHF. CDR3 DNA: TGTGCCAGCAGCTTAGAAGGTCTTTCACCCCTCCACTTT.

Details on this clonotype: Germline is not matched at one junction end, which may reflect a read error. The chain has TRBV24-1 and TRBJ1-5, with D possibly being TRBD1 (5 bases). Germline lookup yields CDR1 KGHDR and CDR2 SFDVKD. The CDR3 has 18 amino acids. This CDR3 reads CASSSSWTSGYSNQPQHF. As DNA, the CDR3 is TGTGCCAGCAGTTCAAGTTGGACATCGGGTTATAGCAATCAGCCCCAGCATTTT.

The chain recombines TRBV25-1 with TRBJ1-4, with D uncertain. CDR1 and CDR2 from the germline V gene are MGHDK and SYGVNS. The V end lost 5 bases, the J end lost 8 bases, and 21 bases lay between the germline ends. This CDR3 has 16 residues. CDR3 in amino acids: CASSYSAEGSREKLFF. The CDR3 DNA follows: TGTGCCAGCAGTTACTCGGCGGAGGGAAGTCGGGAAAAACTGTTTTTT. Complete variable domain (other parts from reference TRBV25-1 and TRBJ1-4): EADIYQTPRYLVIGTGKKITLECSQTMGHDKMYWYQQDPGMELHLIHYSYGVNSTEKGDLSSESTVSRIRTEHFPLTLESARPSHTSQYLCASSYSAEGSREKLFFGSGTQLSVL.

The rearrangement joins TRBV6-2 or TRBV6-3 to TRBJ2-7; the D is unclear. V lost 2 bases to trimming and J lost 5 bases, with 13 bases between them. Germline lookup yields CDR1 MNHEY and CDR2 SVGEGT. This CDR3 region has 14 residues. The chain's CDR3 is CASSYGARFDEQYF. CDR3 nucleotides: TGTGCCAGCAGTTACGGTGCTAGATTCGACGAGCAGTACTTC.

Only a few counts were recorded for this clonotype. This sequence joins TRBV11-1 and TRBJ2-7; D uncertain. This CDR3 is 13 amino acids long. Trimming shortened V by 5 bases and J by 3 bases, and 11 bases separated the two germline ends. Germline assignment: CDR1 SGHAT and CDR2 FQDESV (reference sequence). The CDR3 DNA is TGTGCCAGCAGCACACGATTGAACTACGAGCAGTACTTC. Its protein product is CASSTRLNYEQYF.

This clonotype appeared once. This chain joins TRBV19 and TRBJ1-1; D is possibly TRBD1 (5 bases). Between the trimmed V and J ends, which lost 0 bases and 5 bases, there was a span of 10 bases. There are 14 residues in the CDR3. CDR1 LNHDA and CDR2 SQIVND come from the germline V gene (reference sequence). Here the CDR3 reads CASSIDPGGTEAFF. CDR3 sequence (DNA): TGTGCCAGTAGTATAGATCCCGGGGGGACTGAAGCTTTCTTT. Full variable domain (missing parts from reference TRBV19 and TRBJ1-1): DGGITQSPKYLFRKEGQNVTLSCEQNLNHDAMYWYRQDPGQGLRLIYYSQIVNDFQKGDIAEGYSVSREKKESFPLTVTSAQKNPTAFYLCASSIDPGGTEAFFGQGTRLTVV.

On this clonotype: A much larger clone differs from this one at a single base, so this may be a read error. V is TRBV20-1 and J is TRBJ2-7; 9 nucleotides align to TRBD1. CDR1 and CDR2 (germline): DFQATT, SNEGSKA (reference sequence). The V segment lost 3 bases and the J segment 7 bases; nucleotides outside the gene matches: 4. The CDR3 loop spans 12 amino acids. The CDR3 DNA reads as TGCAGTGCTAGGACAGGGGGAGGGGAGCAGTACTTC. Translating gives CSARTGGGEQYF.

The chain joins TRBV29-1 to TRBJ1-4; 9 bases fit TRBD1. The J segment lost 5 bases and the V segment lost 3 bases, leaving 7 bases of the junction unmatched. This CDR3 region has 15 residues. Per the germline V gene, CDR1 is SQVTM and CDR2 is ANQGSEA. The CDR3 DNA reads as TGCAGCGTTGAGGTTCTGACAGGGGGAAATGAAAAACTGTTTTTT. Its protein product is CSVEVLTGGNEKLFF.

CDR3 region: CASSFSGWALFF. CDR3 nucleotide sequence: TGTGCCAGCAGTTTTAGTGGATGGGCCCTGTTTTTT. The chain carries TRBV25-1 and TRBJ2-2; D is unresolved. V lost 5 bases, J lost 14 bases, and 15 bases lay in between. Germline lookup yields CDR1 MGHDK and CDR2 SYGVNS. CDR3 size: 12 residues. The full variable domain, its missing parts supplied by reference TRBV25-1 and TRBJ2-2, is EADIYQTPRYLVIGTGKKITLECSQTMGHDKMYWYQQDPGMELHLIHYSYGVNSTEKGDLSSESTVSRIRTEHFPLTLESARPSHTSQYLCASSFSGWALFFGEGSRLTVL.

This clonotype has just a few counts. V is TRBV7-9 and J is TRBJ1-4; TRBD1 might be the D (5 bases). Trimming cost V 1 base and J 2 bases, with 11 bases left between them. This CDR3 is built from 16 residues. Germline values: CDR1 SEHNR, CDR2 FQNEAQ (reference sequence). CDR3 loop: CASSLDGAGTNEKLFF. The CDR3 nucleotides read TGTGCCAGCAGCTTAGATGGGGCGGGGACTAATGAAAAACTGTTTTTT.

This clonotype was observed many times. CDR3 nucleotides: TGTGCCAGCAGCTTAGGAGTTAATCAGCCCCAGCATTTT. Its translation: CASSLGVNQPQHF. J is TRBJ1-5 and V is TRBV7-9; D call uncertain. This CDR3 has 13 residues. Trimming took off 1 base at V and 4 bases at J, with 5 bases between the two ends. Germline lookup yields CDR1 SEHNR and CDR2 FQNEAQ (reference sequence). Complete variable domain (other parts from reference TRBV7-9 and TRBJ1-5): DTGVSQNPRHKITKRGQNVTFRCDPISEHNRLYWYRQTLGQGPEFLTYFQNEAQLEKSRLLSDRFSAERPKGSFSTLEIQRTEQGDSAMYLCASSLGVNQPQHFGDGTRLSIL.

V is TRBV10-3 and J is TRBJ2-5, with unresolved D. The CDR3 is 13 amino acids. The V end lost 4 bases, the J end lost 5 bases, and 11 bases lay between the germline ends. The germline V gene encodes CDR1 ENHRY and CDR2 SYGVKD. The DNA of the CDR3 is TGTGCCATCAGTGTACTACGGCTGGAGACCCAGTACTTC. This gives the protein CAISVLRLETQYF.

This clonotype has more than one count but fewer than ten. V gene TRBV20-1 combines with J gene TRBJ2-5; a weak D match, TRBD1 (6 bases). V was pared by 0 bases and J by 4 bases, with 12 bases between. The CDR3 contains 14 residues. Germline-derived CDR1 and CDR2 are DFQATT and SNEGSKA (reference sequence). CDR3 protein: CSARDGQGSETQYF. The CDR3 region has the DNA TGCAGTGCTAGAGATGGGCAGGGGTCAGAGACCCAGTACTTC.

This chain links TRBV20-1 with TRBJ1-5; the match to TRBD1 covers 8 bases. The germline CDR1 and CDR2 sequences are DFQATT and SNEGSKA (reference sequence). J lost 5 bases, V lost 0 bases, and 0 bases had no gene match. The CDR3 spans 13 residues. The CDR3 sequence: CSARDRGHQPQHF. The CDR3 DNA sequence: TGCAGTGCTAGAGACAGGGGGCATCAGCCCCAGCATTTT.

Notes on this clonotype: At one of its ends the junction is not consistent with the germline gene, which may arise from a read error. The V and J genes are TRBV10-3 and TRBJ2-2; D ambiguous. The germline V gene encodes CDR1 ENHRY and CDR2 SYGVKD. This CDR3 has 16 amino acids. This CDR3 reads CASSYFPPRVTGELFF. The CDR3 nucleotides are TGTGCCAGCAGTTACTTTCCCCCTAGGGTCACCGGGGAGCTGTTTTTT.

The chain uses TRBV19 and TRBJ2-7; D not resolved. Per germline, CDR1 LNHDA and CDR2 SQIVND (reference sequence). The ends were cut back, 1 base at V and 6 bases at J, with 10 bases in the middle. The CDR3 runs 13 residues. Here the CDR3 reads CASSIVGSTEQYF. For the CDR3, the DNA is TGTGCCAGTAGTATAGTCGGGTCTACCGAGCAGTACTTC.

The J gene is TRBJ1-1, the V gene TRBV7-9; D perhaps matches TRBD1 (5 bases). Germline V gene sequence: CDR1 SEHNR, CDR2 FQNEAQ (reference sequence). The CDR3 runs to 12 residues. V was clipped by 7 bases and J by 4 bases, with 10 bases between them. This CDR3 reads CASTRRGTEAFF. The CDR3 region has the DNA TGTGCCAGCACCCGGAGGGGCACTGAAGCTTTCTTT.